The clone carrying this T cell receptor beta chain was detected only a few times. Antigen unknown. The length of the CDR3 is 16 residues. The germline V gene encodes CDR1 MGHRA and CDR2 YSYEKL. Trimming took 0 bases from V and 3 from J, leaving 15 bases between them. This entry belongs to a study of T-cell memory formation after mild COVID-19. Whole-study findings and limits: CD4+ contracting clones were mainly CM and EM; CD8+ ones, EMRA. Contracting clones from day 15 to 85 had balanced CD4/CD8; later expanders favoured CD4+.

TCRdb redid the calling of the 5' RACE reads with MiXCR, one entry per CDR3 protein. The sample contains fewer than 650,000 distinct CDR3 sequences, 15% to 20% of which appear only once. Specimen: PBMCs or a T cell subset sorted from them (not recorded which). The V and J genes are TRBV4-1 and TRBJ2-7; possible D gene TRBD2, 7 bases. The clonotype was recovered from an adult woman who had mild COVID-19 (a few samples of this study predate the infection). Cell type and time point are not known. The CDR3 sequence is CASSQDEGGPGYEQYF. The CDR3 DNA reads TGCGCCAGCAGCCAAGATGAGGGGGGGCCCGGCTACGAGCAGTACTTC.